The present TCR beta chain was sequenced within a study of blood T cell repertoires in COVID-19. Study at large: PBMCs, B-cell-depleted T cells, or T cells were the source of the cDNA or gDNA that made up the material.

Measured with immunoSEQ multiplex PCR; TCRdb has only the in-frame clones, and not every one. The table includes about 130,000 clones, roughly four fifths detected once. Germline CDR1 reads KGHDR; CDR2 reads SFDVKD. Trimming stripped 5 bases from V and 4 bases from J, with 10 bases between. The CDR3 has 13 amino acids. The clonotype comes from a woman at least 80 years old with acute or convalescent COVID-19. The sequenced sample was peripheral blood. The chain has TRBV24-1 and TRBJ2-5; perhaps TRBD2 as D (5 bases). The CDR3 loop is CATSGGSTETQYF. For the CDR3, the DNA is TGTGCCACCAGTGGAGGGAGTACAGAGACCCAGTACTTC.